One and the same sample provided the 4 T cell receptor beta chains below, sequenced in a study of blood T cell repertoires in COVID-19. TCRdb's copy holds only in-frame clones and misses some; the assay was immunoSEQ multiplex PCR. Among 130,000 or so clones listed, 80% to 90% were seen once. Sequencing was performed on peripheral blood. These receptors all come from a woman aged 60-75 years with acute or convalescent COVID-19.

In nucleotides, the CDR3 is TGTGCCAGCAGCTCAAAGGGGGTTGGGTATGGCTACACCTTC. Encoded protein: CASSSKGVGYGYTF. V usage is TRBV5-4 and J usage is TRBJ1-2; D may be TRBD1 (6 bases). The ends were cut back, 3 bases at V and 5 bases at J, with 14 bases in the middle. CDR3 size: 14 residues. CDR1 is SGHNT and CDR2 is YYREEE in the germline V gene (reference sequence).

This chain links TRBV4-3 with TRBJ1-1; TRBD1 agrees at 8 bases. The CDR3 length is 13 residues. Unmatched junction bases numbered 3, after V lost 4 bases and J lost 5 bases. Germline V CDR1 and CDR2: LGHNA, YSLEER. The chain's CDR3 is CASSLDRDTEAFF. The CDR3 DNA follows: TGCGCCAGCAGCCTGGACAGGGATACTGAAGCTTTCTTT.

V usage is TRBV6-2 or TRBV6-3 and J usage is TRBJ1-1; 7 nucleotides match TRBD1. The J segment lost 1 base and the V segment lost 5 bases, leaving 4 bases of the junction unmatched. This CDR3 is built from 14 residues. CDR1 is MNHEY, CDR2 SVGEGT, per germline. The CDR3 protein is CASSVDRENTEAFF. In DNA, the CDR3 is TGTGCCAGCAGTGTCGACAGGGAGAACACTGAAGCTTTCTTT.

The chain carries TRBV10-3 and TRBJ2-3; TRBD1 might be the D (6 bases). V was shortened by 7 bases and J by 0 bases, with 11 bases between the two germline ends. CDR1 and CDR2 (germline): ENHRY, SYGVKD. The CDR3 totals 14 residues. The DNA for the CDR3 is TGTGCCATCACCCGGACAGAGAGCACAGATACGCAGTATTTT. Protein: CAITRTESTDTQYF.